This T cell receptor (beta chain) was sequenced in a study of blood T cell repertoires in COVID-19. Study overall: Samples of COVID-19 (acute and convalescent) were obtained from the United States, Italy and Spain. The analysed material was cDNA or gDNA that came from T cells, B-cell-depleted T cells, or PBMCs.

The CDR3 totals 18 residues. V gave up 4 bases and J gave up 0 bases; unmatched junction bases: 15. Germline V lookup: CDR1 SGHRS, CDR2 YFSETQ. As originally analysed: Counts of nucleated cells, estimated from reference gene primer amplification, were obtained. TCRdb's table, derived via immunoSEQ multiplex PCR, lists solely in-frame clones and lacks some. V and J calls and clone size are those listed in that table; D and trimming were worked out from the DNA. The sample has about 74,000 clones; 88% are singletons. The receptor was isolated from a woman aged 80 or older with active or convalescent COVID-19. Input material: peripheral blood. The genes are TRBV5-1 and TRBJ2-7; 8 nucleotides match TRBD1. The CDR3 DNA sequence: TGCGCCAGCAGCCCGGATCCCTTAGGACAGGGCAACTCCTACGAGCAGTACTTC. Protein sequence: CASSPDPLGQGNSYEQYF. The whole variable domain, filled in from reference TRBV5-1 and TRBJ2-7, reads KAGVTQTPRYLIKTRGQQVTLSCSPISGHRSVSWYQQTPGQGLQFLFEYFSETQRNKGNFPGRFSGRQFSNSRSEMNVSTLELGDSALYLCASSPDPLGQGNSYEQYFGPGTRLTVT.